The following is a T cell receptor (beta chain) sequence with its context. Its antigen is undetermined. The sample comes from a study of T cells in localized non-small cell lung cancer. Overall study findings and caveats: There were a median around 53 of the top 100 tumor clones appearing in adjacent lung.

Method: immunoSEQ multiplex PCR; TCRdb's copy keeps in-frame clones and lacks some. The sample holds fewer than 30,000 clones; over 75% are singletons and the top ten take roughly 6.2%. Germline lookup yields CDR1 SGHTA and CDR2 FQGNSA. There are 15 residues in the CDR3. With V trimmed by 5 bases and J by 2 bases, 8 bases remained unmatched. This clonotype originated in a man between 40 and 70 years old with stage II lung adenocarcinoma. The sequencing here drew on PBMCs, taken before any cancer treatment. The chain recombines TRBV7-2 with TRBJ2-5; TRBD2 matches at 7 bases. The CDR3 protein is CASSQRGSSQETQYF. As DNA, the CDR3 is TGTGCCAGCAGCCAGCGGGGTTCCTCACAAGAGACCCAGTACTTC.